The 29 T cell receptor beta chains listed next were all sequenced from one sample in a study of blood T cells in healthy people across ages. A J-beta primer mix and a sample-barcoded 5' primer were used in a second PCR of about 7 to 12 cycles. TCRdb itself ran the 5' RACE reads through MiXCR, one entry per CDR3 protein. Here the sample spans 850,000 to 1,300,000 distinct CDR3 sequences, 35% to 55% being singletons. The specimen was blood. These receptors were obtained from a woman in her sixties or seventies in good health.

This clonotype was found many times. The chain links TRBV20-1 to TRBJ2-5, with a weak D call TRBD1 (5 bases). The CDR3 has 15 residues. The germline V gene encodes CDR1 DFQATT and CDR2 SNEGSKA (reference sequence). V was cut by 6 bases and J by 3 bases, with 20 bases left in between. This chain's CDR3 is CSALALAGPKETQYF. CDR3 bases: TGCAGTGCGCTGGCCCTGGCAGGGCCAAAAGAGACCCAGTACTTC.

The chain employs TRBV20-1 and TRBJ2-1; D is perhaps TRBD1 (5 bases). The CDR3 consists of 14 residues. Germline CDR1 reads DFQATT; CDR2 reads SNEGSKA (reference sequence). Trimming cost V 6 bases and J 6 bases, with 18 bases left between them. CDR3 bases: TGCAGTGCCACGCGACAGACCCTTGGCAATGAGCAGTTCTTC. This translates into CSATRQTLGNEQFF.

V usage is TRBV5-1 and J usage is TRBJ1-5; D gene uncertain. V was clipped by 0 bases and J by 5 bases, with 12 bases between them. The germline gives CDR1 SGHRS, CDR2 YFSETQ. The CDR3 totals 15 residues. DNA of the CDR3: TGCGCCAGCAGCTTGGGGCCAGAGGGCTATCAGCCCCAGCATTTT. Protein sequence: CASSLGPEGYQPQHF.

The chain recombines TRBV11-2 with TRBJ2-1; D may be TRBD1 or TRBD2 (5 bases each). The germline V and J ends were trimmed by 5 bases and 0 bases, with 14 bases remaining between them. The CDR3 is made up of 16 amino acids. Germline CDR1 reads SGHAT; CDR2 reads FQNNGV. This CDR3 is CASSRGVSRSYNEQFF. In DNA form, the CDR3 reads TGTGCCAGCAGCCGAGGGGTTAGCCGCTCCTACAATGAGCAGTTCTTC.

The chain is built from TRBV19 and TRBJ2-7; TRBD1 might be the D (5 bases). This CDR3 region has 16 residues. The germline gives CDR1 LNHDA, CDR2 SQIVND (reference sequence). The V gene lost 0 bases and the J gene lost 0 bases, with 12 bases spanning the gap. The CDR3 sequence: CASSIEVTDPSYEQYF. CDR3 bases: TGTGCCAGTAGTATAGAAGTGACAGATCCCTCCTACGAGCAGTACTTC.

The rearrangement links TRBV12-3 or TRBV12-4 to TRBJ1-2; D unresolved. V lost 3 bases, J lost 6 bases, and 14 bases lay in between. This CDR3 region has 14 residues. The CDR3 loop reads CASSLNGIDHGYTF. The CDR3 bases are TGTGCCAGCAGTTTGAATGGGATCGACCATGGCTACACCTTC.

The J gene is TRBJ2-5, the V gene TRBV30; TRBD2 matches 7 bases. From germline, CDR1 is GTSNPN and CDR2 SVGIG (reference sequence). Germline trimming cut 4 bases from V and 2 bases from J; bases unmatched to any gene: 10. CDR3 length: 15 residues. This chain's CDR3 is CAWKSGGLKQETQYF. The CDR3 bases are TGTGCCTGGAAGAGTGGGGGACTAAAGCAAGAGACCCAGTACTTC.

As for this clonotype: One junction end disagrees with the germline gene, perhaps due to a read error. The chain combines TRBV27 with TRBJ2-5, with D possibly matching TRBD1 (6 bases). Germline-derived CDR1 and CDR2 are MNHEY and SMNVEV (reference sequence). CDR3 length: 16 amino acids. In DNA form, the CDR3 reads TGTGCCAGCAGTTTTTTGGGGGCAGGGATCCAAGGGACCCAGTACTTC. Residues: CASSFLGAGIQGTQYF.

The chain joins TRBV5-1 to TRBJ2-1, with 7 bases identical to TRBD1. With V trimmed by 4 bases and J by 6 bases, 13 bases remained unmatched. This CDR3 has 16 residues. Germline V gene sequence: CDR1 SGHRS, CDR2 YFSETQ. The CDR3 here is CASSNPGTVHPNEQFF. The CDR3, as DNA: TGCGCCAGCAGCAACCCCGGGACAGTCCACCCCAATGAGCAGTTCTTC.

The chain recombines TRBV12-3 or TRBV12-4 with TRBJ2-7; D is ambiguous. The length of the CDR3 is 14 residues. Deletions cut 10 bases from V and 4 bases from J, with 20 bases between. This CDR3 is CANCLIRREYEQYF. The DNA for the CDR3 is TGTGCCAACTGTCTTATCAGGCGAGAATACGAGCAGTACTTC.

This clonotype was detected a few times. The genes are TRBV20-1 and TRBJ2-1; possibly TRBD2 for D (6 bases). CDR3 length equals 13 residues. CDR1 DFQATT and CDR2 SNEGSKA come from the germline V gene (reference sequence). Trimming left V 6 bases short and J 5 bases short, with 14 bases between. The CDR3 loop reads CSAPTDYNNEQFF. For the CDR3, the DNA is TGCAGTGCCCCCACGGACTATAACAATGAGCAGTTCTTC.

This chain links TRBV2 with TRBJ1-1, with D unresolved. The CDR3 consists of 14 residues. Germline assignment: CDR1 SNHLY and CDR2 FYNNEI. V was pared by 3 bases and J by 0 bases, with 8 bases between. CDR3 protein: CASSDQTVNTEAFF. The CDR3 DNA reads as TGTGCCAGCAGTGACCAGACCGTGAACACTGAAGCTTTCTTT.

V gene TRBV27 combines with J gene TRBJ2-1, with D unclear. Germline CDR1 reads MNHEY; CDR2 reads SMNVEV (reference sequence). The V gene lost 5 bases and the J gene lost 0 bases, with 8 bases spanning the gap. The CDR3 sequence is 14 residues long. The CDR3, as DNA: TGTGCCAGCAGTACCGCTAGCTCCTACAATGAGCAGTTCTTC. It codes for CASSTASSYNEQFF.

V gene TRBV2 combines with J gene TRBJ2-1; maybe TRBD1 (5 bases). CDR3 length equals 15 residues. The germline CDR1 and CDR2 sequences are SNHLY and FYNNEI. Trimming left V 2 bases short and J 3 bases short, with 11 bases between. The CDR3 nucleotides read TGTGCCAGCAGTGAATTTACAGGAATCTACAATGAGCAGTTCTTC. This gives the protein CASSEFTGIYNEQFF.

The chain carries TRBV29-1 and TRBJ2-1; maybe TRBD1 (6 bases). Germline-derived CDR1 and CDR2 are SQVTM and ANQGSEA. The germline V and J ends were trimmed by 0 bases and 4 bases, with 16 bases remaining between them. The CDR3 runs 16 residues. The CDR3 bases are TGCAGCGTTGAAGAATTGAGACAGGTGACATACAATGAGCAGTTCTTC. It specifies CSVEELRQVTYNEQFF.

This sequence joins TRBV29-1 and TRBJ2-5; D is possibly TRBD1 or TRBD2 (5 bases each). V gave up 6 bases and J gave up 4 bases, with 18 bases separating them. The CDR3 has 14 amino acids. CDR1 is SQVTM and CDR2 is ANQGSEA in the germline V gene. The CDR3 spells CSVTGTATGETQYF. The CDR3 DNA reads TGCAGCGTGACCGGGACCGCCACGGGAGAGACCCAGTACTTC.

A word on this clonotype: A read error may produce the germline difference seen at one junction end. The chain links TRBV11-2 to TRBJ2-3; 13 positions agree with TRBD2. Germline V gene data show CDR1 as SGHAT and CDR2 as FQNNGV. The CDR3 runs to 18 residues. CDR3: CTSSLDIGLAGEADTQYF. In DNA form, the CDR3 reads TGTACCAGCAGCTTAGATATCGGACTAGCGGGAGAGGCAGATACGCAGTATTTT.

The V and J genes are TRBV20-1 and TRBJ1-5, with 8 positions matching TRBD1. Germline-derived CDR1 and CDR2 are DFQATT and SNEGSKA (reference sequence). With 1 base clipped from V and 4 bases from J, the junction kept 3 bases outside the gene matches. This CDR3 contains 14 residues. CDR3 coding DNA: TGCAGTGCTAGAGGGACAGGGAGTAATCAGCCCCAGCATTTT. It translates to CSARGTGSNQPQHF.

This clonotype was recorded a few times. The chain links TRBV20-1 to TRBJ2-7, with TRBD2 matching 9 bases. The V segment lost 3 bases and the J segment 7 bases; nucleotides outside the gene matches: 13. Germline V gene sequence: CDR1 DFQATT, CDR2 SNEGSKA (reference sequence). This CDR3 comprises 15 residues. The CDR3, as DNA: TGCAGTGCTAGGCCTTTTAGCGGGAGTGTAGGGGAGCAGTACTTC. It is translated as CSARPFSGSVGEQYF.

This clonotype showed up just a few times. The chain joins TRBV5-6 to TRBJ2-7; D ambiguous. Germline loops: CDR1 SGHDT, CDR2 YYEEEE. There are 14 residues in the CDR3. The ends were cut back, 4 bases at V and 3 bases at J, with 14 bases in the middle. The CDR3 coding sequence is TGTGCCAGCAGCCCGGGCTCTCTCCTCTACGAGCAGTACTTC. This translates into CASSPGSLLYEQYF.

The V and J genes are TRBV27 and TRBJ2-1; TRBD2 matches at 10 bases. CDR3 length equals 16 residues. V shed 4 bases, J shed 2 bases, and the junction held 5 bases outside the gene matches. Per the germline V gene, CDR1 is MNHEY and CDR2 is SMNVEV (reference sequence). CDR3 region: CASSSLAGVPYNEQFF. The CDR3 DNA follows: TGTGCCAGCAGTTCTCTAGCGGGAGTGCCCTACAATGAGCAGTTCTTC.

This chain joins TRBV7-7 and TRBJ2-1; TRBD1 might be the D (5 bases). Trimming left V 3 bases short and J 4 bases short, with 7 bases between. The CDR3 consists of 13 residues. Germline CDR1 reads SSHAT; CDR2 reads FNYEAQ (reference sequence). The CDR3 nucleotides are TGTGCCAGCAGCTTTAACAGGTACAATGAGCAGTTCTTC. Its translation: CASSFNRYNEQFF.

This rearrangement joins TRBV27 to TRBJ2-1, with D hard to call. Looked up from germline, CDR1 is MNHEY and CDR2 is SMNVEV (reference sequence). The ends were cut back, 5 bases at V and 3 bases at J, with 14 bases in the middle. CDR3 size: 15 residues. CDR3 amino acids: CASSPTGPDYNEQFF. CDR3 nucleotide sequence: TGTGCCAGCAGTCCCACCGGGCCGGACTACAATGAGCAGTTCTTC.

The chain recombines TRBV12-3 or TRBV12-4 with TRBJ2-7; D might be TRBD2 (6 bases). The CDR3 sequence is 15 residues long. With 4 bases removed from V and 3 bases from J, the gap between germline ends came to 16 bases. The CDR3 DNA reads as TGTGCCAGCAGTTCAAGGAGGGGCCTAGGCTACGAGCAGTACTTC. It yields the protein CASSSRRGLGYEQYF.

This chain uses TRBV7-8 with TRBJ2-1, with D tentatively TRBD2 (5 bases). Germline V gives CDR1 SGHVS, CDR2 FQNEAQ. V was cut by 5 bases and J by 4 bases, with 15 bases left in between. CDR3 size: 15 residues. CDR3 sequence: CASSPRDYLYNEQFF. The CDR3 DNA is TGTGCCAGCAGCCCACGTGACTACCTTTACAATGAGCAGTTCTTC.

This clonotype was seen a handful of times. The chain has TRBV7-2 and TRBJ2-2; D is perhaps TRBD1 (6 bases). The CDR3 contains 13 residues. Per germline, CDR1 SGHTA and CDR2 FQGNSA. V was pared by 5 bases and J by 5 bases, with 9 bases between. CDR3 sequence reads: CASSSTGTGELFF. CDR3 nucleotide sequence: TGTGCCAGCAGCAGTACAGGGACCGGGGAGCTGTTTTTT.

Concerning this clonotype: The junction differs from germline at one of its ends, possibly a read error. The J gene is TRBJ2-3, the V gene TRBV20-1; D uncertain. This CDR3 spans 16 amino acids. The V gene's germline CDR1 is DFQATT and CDR2 SNEGSKA (reference sequence). CDR3 protein: CSARGLPERPTDAQYF. The CDR3 bases are TGCAGTGCTAGAGGTCTCCCAGAGCGTCCCACAGATGCGCAGTATTTT.

This rearrangement joins TRBV29-1 to TRBJ2-5; 7 nucleotides line up with TRBD2. The germline V gene has CDR1 SQVTM and CDR2 ANQGSEA. The CDR3 has 13 residues. The J segment lost 11 bases and the V segment lost 5 bases, leaving 14 bases of the junction unmatched. The chain's CDR3 is CSVRDVRDYEQYF. CDR3 bases: TGCAGCGTTAGGGATGTCAGGGACTATGAGCAGTACTTC.

The J gene is TRBJ2-5, the V gene TRBV5-1; tentatively, D is TRBD1 (6 bases). Germline loops: CDR1 SGHRS, CDR2 YFSETQ. V was cut by 1 base and J by 1 base, with 23 bases left in between. The CDR3 sequence is 19 residues long. CDR3 bases: TGCGCCAGCAGCTTGACCCCCTTAAGACAGGTTCGGGGCCAAGAGACCCAGTACTTC. Its protein is CASSLTPLRQVRGQETQYF.